This T cell receptor beta chain came from a study of T cells in Graves' hyperthyroidism and ophthalmopathy. Template material for amplifying TCR beta CDR3 regions consisted of RNA transcripts. The study used the HTBI primer set for a first-round RT-PCR of the TCR CDR3. Via MiXCR, TCRdb re-called the multiplex PCR reads, giving one row per CDR3 protein. The sample holds about 380,000 distinct CDR3 sequences, approximately 15% seen once. General observations from the study: Peripheral blood also featured most of the thyroid clonotypes expanded above 0.001. A model of 13 V-J pairs discriminated ophthalmopathy from stable hyperthyroidism. The model forecast ophthalmopathy, anticipating it by a median approximately 6.1 months before onset.

Comment on this clonotype: Its antigen remains unknown.

Thyroid ultrasound, orbital computed tomography, clinical symptoms, and serum thyroxine and TRAb underpinned diagnoses. Sequencing used blood. The receptor comes from a woman in her fifties or sixties with Graves' hyperthyroidism.

CDR3 residues: CASSTSPDIIWYGYTF. For the CDR3, the DNA is TGTGCCAGTAGTACTTCCCCGGACATCATTTGGTATGGCTACACCTTC. J is TRBJ1-2 and V is TRBV19; D might be TRBD1 (5 bases). Germline V gene lookup returns CDR1 LNHDA and CDR2 SQIVND (reference sequence). Trimming took 4 bases from V and 5 from J, leaving 20 bases between them. The CDR3 length is 16 residues.